The present TCR beta chain was sequenced within a study of blood T cell repertoires in COVID-19. Turning to the study itself: Italy, Spain and the United States were the sources of the convalescent and acute COVID-19 samples. T cells, B-cell-depleted T cells, or PBMCs provided the cDNA or gDNA that served as material.

Unmatched junction bases numbered 14, after V lost 4 bases and J lost 5 bases. Germline-derived CDR1 and CDR2 are SGHDT and YYEEEE. The CDR3 totals 17 residues. Per the original data handling: Reference gene primer amplification gave estimated nucleated cell counts. Clones were read by immunoSEQ multiplex PCR, and TCRdb kept only the in-frame ones, dropping some. V, J and clone size were drawn from that table, and D and trimming were deduced from the DNA. The sample records hundreds of thousands of clones, 75% to 85% being singletons. The specimen was peripheral blood. The chain uses TRBV5-6 and TRBJ2-1; 8 bases match TRBD2. The source of this sequence is a man aged 50-60 years with active or convalescent COVID-19. The CDR3 protein is CASSPNLAGGDHNEQFF. The DNA of the CDR3 is TGTGCCAGCAGCCCTAATCTGGCGGGAGGCGATCACAATGAGCAGTTCTTC.